Described below is a single T cell receptor (beta chain) sequence and its context. The antigen remains undetermined. This specimen comes from a study of cytomegalovirus exposure and HLA in healthy donors. Points from the study as a whole: A later analysis linked a missense DCLRE1C variant to TCR beta V- and J-gene trimming.

The V segment lost 6 bases and the J segment 5 bases; nucleotides outside the gene matches: 5. Per germline, CDR1 MDHEN and CDR2 SYDVKM. The CDR3 spans 14 residues. The PCR used 60 Vbeta and 13 Jbeta primers. Assay: immunoSEQ multiplex PCR; the TCRdb copy retains only in-frame clones and omits some. The sample holds around 150,000 clones, 80% seen once. The chain recombines TRBV28 with TRBJ1-1; TRBD1 matches 11 bases. The source of this sequence is a man between 45 and 60 years old in good health and CMV-seronegative. The sample comprised PBMCs. CDR3 protein: CASRDRGLWTEAFF. In DNA, the CDR3 is TGTGCCAGCAGGGACAGGGGGCTTTGGACTGAAGCTTTCTTT.